This TCR beta chain comes out of a study of cytomegalovirus exposure and HLA in healthy donors. Study results and limitations: Subsequent analysis of the approximately 130 validation repertoires found a tendency for first-cohort TCR clusters to co-occur.

Profiling relied on immunoSEQ multiplex PCR, and the TCRdb table lists in-frame clones only, not all of them. The repertoire consists of approximately 140,000 clones, with approximately 84% occurring once and the leading ten covering approximately 1.4%. As concerns this clone: The antigen remains unidentified.

Germline loops: CDR1 SEHNR, CDR2 FQNEAQ (reference sequence). The CDR3 has 14 residues. V shed 4 bases, J shed 6 bases, and the junction held 6 bases outside the gene matches. Sequences were obtained from PBMCs. This TCR was recovered from a woman aged 30 to 39 in good health and CMV-seronegative. This rearrangement joins TRBV7-9 to TRBJ2-5; 9 bases line up with TRBD1. The DNA of the CDR3 is TGTGCCAGCAGCTCCAGGACAGGGGCGAAGACCCAGTACTTC. The encoded protein is CASSSRTGAKTQYF.